This entry features one TCR beta chain sequence. The antigen remains undetermined. The germline V gene encodes CDR1 MNHEY and CDR2 SMNVEV (reference sequence). The CDR3 runs 14 residues. Trimming cost V 3 bases and J 6 bases; bases outside gene matches: 7. Presence of unique molecular identifiers characterized the TCR beta cDNA libraries. From the PCR reads, TCRdb called clonotypes with MiXCR, one entry per CDR3 protein. Here the sample spans hundreds of thousands of distinct CDR3 sequences, 25% to 30% being singletons. This sample is drawn from a study of post-analysis software for immune sequencing data. Study observations and caveats: The five TRBV segments detected at higher frequency in patients than in controls included TRBV5-6, TRBV5-1 and TRBV20-1.

This chain links TRBV27 with TRBJ1-1; 7 bases line up with TRBD1. The specimen sequenced was blood. The source is a girl aged 5-17 years with multiple sclerosis. CDR3 residues: CASSLAYRGAEAFF. DNA for the CDR3: TGTGCCAGCAGTTTGGCCTACAGGGGAGCTGAAGCTTTCTTT.